One sample yielded the 32 T cell receptor beta chains listed below, sequenced in a study of blood T cell repertoires in COVID-19. Data came from immunoSEQ multiplex PCR; TCRdb stores just in-frame clones and leaves some out. The sample carries about 120,000 clones, over 75% recorded once. Source material: peripheral blood. All receptors derive from a woman of 80 years or more with acute or convalescent COVID-19.

This sequence joins TRBV10-3 and TRBJ1-6; 9 bases align to TRBD1. CDR1 is ENHRY, CDR2 SYGVKD, per germline. J was trimmed by 10 bases and V by 10 bases; bases with no gene match: 11. This CDR3 spans 14 amino acids. In nucleotides, the CDR3 is TGTGCCACCTCCCGGGACAGGGAAAGCTCACCCCTCCACTTT. Protein sequence: CATSRDRESSPLHF.

In nucleotides, the CDR3 is TGTGCCAGCAGCTGGGAGGGCGGAGTTAATGAAAAACTGTTTTTT. This gives the protein CASSWEGGVNEKLFF. This chain uses TRBV7-9 with TRBJ1-4, with no clear D. The V gene's germline CDR1 is SEHNR and CDR2 FQNEAQ (reference sequence). CDR3 length: 15 amino acids. Trimming removed 4 bases at V and 4 bases at J, with 13 bases between.

J is TRBJ1-4 and V is TRBV18; D remains ambiguous. The CDR3 runs to 15 residues. V was cut by 6 bases and J by 2 bases, with 13 bases left in between. Looked up from germline, CDR1 is KGHSH and CDR2 is LQKENI. DNA for the CDR3: TGTGCCAGCTCCCCTAGGAGTACGACTAATGAAAAACTGTTTTTT. Protein product: CASSPRSTTNEKLFF.

This chain connects TRBV19 to TRBJ1-2, with D maybe TRBD1 (6 bases). Germline V gives CDR1 LNHDA, CDR2 SQIVND (reference sequence). This CDR3 comprises 14 residues. V was pared by 3 bases and J by 6 bases, with 14 bases between. The CDR3: CASSIKAGGHGYTF. The DNA for the CDR3 is TGTGCCAGTAGTATCAAGGCGGGGGGCCATGGCTACACCTTC.

This clone was detected once. The chain carries TRBV29-1 and TRBJ1-3; 8 bases fit TRBD1. This CDR3 comprises 15 residues. V lost 7 bases and J lost 0; bases outside the gene matches: 8. Germline V gene sequence: CDR1 SQVTM, CDR2 ANQGSEA. Written as DNA, the CDR3 is TGCAGCGGGGCCGGACAGGGCCACTCTGGAAACACCATATATTTT. Translated, it gives CSGAGQGHSGNTIYF. Full variable domain (rest looked up from reference TRBV29-1 and TRBJ1-3): SAVISQKPSRDICQRGTSLTIQCQVDSQVTMMFWYRQQPGQSLTLIATANQGSEATYESGFVIDKFPISRPNLTFSTLTVSNMSPEDSSIYLCSGAGQGHSGNTIYFGEGSWLTVV.

The chain recombines TRBV7-8 with TRBJ1-4; possible D gene TRBD1, 5 bases. Trimming shortened V by 5 bases and J by 4 bases, and 20 bases separated the two germline ends. Germline V gene lookup returns CDR1 SGHVS and CDR2 FQNEAQ. The CDR3 sequence is 17 residues long. For the CDR3, the DNA is TGTGCCAGCAGCACGACAGCTTACCAGCCGCTTAATGAAAAACTGTTTTTT. It translates to CASSTTAYQPLNEKLFF. Full variable domain (missing parts from reference TRBV7-8 and TRBJ1-4): GAGVSQSPRYKVAKRGQDVALRCDPISGHVSLFWYQQALGQGPEFLTYFQNEAQLDKSGLPSDRFFAERPEGSVSTLKIQRTQQEDSAVYLCASSTTAYQPLNEKLFFGSGTQLSVL.

V is TRBV7-2 and J is TRBJ1-4; D uncertain. Germline CDR1 reads SGHTA; CDR2 reads FQGNSA. This CDR3 has 14 amino acids. The V gene lost 5 bases and the J gene lost 7 bases, with 14 bases spanning the gap. Here the CDR3 reads CASSQDMLSEKLFF. CDR3 nucleotide sequence: TGTGCCAGCAGCCAAGACATGCTAAGTGAAAAACTGTTTTTT.

CDR3 DNA sequence: TGCGCCAGCAGCTTATCAGGGGCGACAACTAATGAAAAACTGTTTTTT. Amino acid sequence: CASSLSGATTNEKLFF. The rearrangement uses TRBV5-1 and TRBJ1-4; possibly TRBD1 for D (6 bases). The CDR3 is 16 residues long. The V end lost 2 bases, the J end lost 0 bases, and 11 bases lay between the germline ends. Germline CDR1 SGHRS, CDR2 YFSETQ.

The chain has TRBV19 and TRBJ1-4; 7 bases are shared with TRBD1. The germline V gene encodes CDR1 LNHDA and CDR2 SQIVND (reference sequence). Trimming removed 6 bases from V and 5 bases from J; junction bases left unmatched: 12. The CDR3 has 16 amino acids. The CDR3 loop reads CASRPYKGTVNEKLFF. CDR3 nucleotide sequence: TGTGCCAGTAGACCTTATAAGGGGACAGTCAATGAAAAACTGTTTTTT.

The chain recombines TRBV5-4 with TRBJ2-1, with TRBD1 identical over 9 bases. The CDR3 spans 15 residues. Trimming took 4 bases from V and 10 from J; bases not matched to a gene: 12. Germline V gene sequence: CDR1 SGHNT, CDR2 YYREEE (reference sequence). CDR3 amino acids: CASSTPGQGWFEQFF. Here the CDR3 DNA reads TGTGCCAGCAGCACACCGGGACAGGGTTGGTTCGAGCAGTTCTTC.

For the CDR3, the DNA is TGTGCCAGCAGCTTTATGGACAGCACCTCCTACAATGAGCAGTTCTTC. Translation: CASSFMDSTSYNEQFF. V gene TRBV7-6 combines with J gene TRBJ2-1, with a tentative D call TRBD1 (6 bases). The V and J ends lost 3 bases and 0 bases respectively, with 12 bases between them. This CDR3 is 16 amino acids long. CDR1 and CDR2 from the germline V gene are SGHVS and FNYEAQ.

The V call is TRBV2, the J call TRBJ1-2; maybe TRBD1 (5 bases). Germline V gives CDR1 SNHLY, CDR2 FYNNEI. CDR3 length equals 12 residues. V was clipped by 3 bases and J by 6 bases, with 8 bases between them. CDR3 sequence reads: CASSDRGNGYTF. CDR3 in DNA: TGTGCCAGCAGTGATCGGGGGAATGGCTACACCTTC.

The chain carries TRBV5-1 and TRBJ2-2, with D perhaps TRBD2 (5 bases). The germline gives CDR1 SGHRS, CDR2 YFSETQ. This CDR3 has 14 residues. Trimming pared 1 base from V and 5 bases from J, leaving 9 bases between. The CDR3 reads CASSLNSGTGELFF. The CDR3 DNA follows: TGCGCCAGCAGCTTGAATTCGGGGACCGGGGAGCTGTTTTTT.

The gene calls are TRBV21-1 and TRBJ1-2; TRBD1 is taken as the D call from the table, unchecked against the DNA. TRBV21-1 constitutes a pseudogene. The CDR3 contains 14 residues. DNA of the CDR3: TGTGCCAGCAGCATGACCTCGACAGGGGGCGGCTACACCTTC. Amino acids: CASSMTSTGGGYTF.

This chain connects TRBV5-1 to TRBJ1-2; maybe TRBD1 (6 bases). The germline V gene encodes CDR1 SGHRS and CDR2 YFSETQ. V lost 0 bases to trimming and J lost 8 bases, with 11 bases between them. This CDR3 is 13 amino acids long. The CDR3 DNA reads as TGCGCCAGCAGCTTGGAACAGGGCGAAGGCTACACCTTC. It specifies CASSLEQGEGYTF.

The gene calls are TRBV5-1 and TRBJ2-1; 9 positions match TRBD2. CDR1 is SGHRS, CDR2 YFSETQ, per germline. The V and J ends lost 5 bases and 9 bases, in that order; junction bases with no gene match: 9. The CDR3 is 14 amino acids. This chain's CDR3 is CASRYDLAGPEQFF. The CDR3, as DNA: TGCGCCAGCAGATATGACCTAGCGGGACCTGAGCAGTTCTTC.

The chain recombines TRBV5-1 with TRBJ1-2; TRBD1 matches 11 bases. The CDR3 is 15 residues long. V trimming: 4 bases; J trimming: 8 bases; junction bases outside the gene matches: 10. Germline loops: CDR1 SGHRS, CDR2 YFSETQ. The CDR3 DNA reads as TGCGCCAGCAGCCCCTTAGGACAGGGGGCAAGAGGCTACACCTTC. Protein product: CASSPLGQGARGYTF.

This clone appeared once. V and J are TRBV2 and TRBJ1-2; D is uncertain. The CDR3 runs to 13 residues. With 2 bases removed from V and 7 bases from J, the gap between germline ends came to 11 bases. The V gene's germline CDR1 is SNHLY and CDR2 FYNNEI. The CDR3 DNA reads as TGTGCCAGCAGTGAAACCTTCGGCGGTGGCTACACCTTC. Translating gives CASSETFGGGYTF. Together with reference TRBV2 and TRBJ1-2, the CDR3 gives the full variable domain: EPEVTQTPSHQVTQMGQEVILRCVPISNHLYFYWYRQILGQKVEFLVSFYNNEISEKSEIFDDQFSVERPDGSNFTLKIRSTKLEDSAMYFCASSETFGGGYTFGSGTRLTVV.

The chain carries TRBV9 and TRBJ1-1; D gene unclear. The CDR3 covers 16 residues. Per germline, CDR1 SGDLS and CDR2 YYNGEE. The V and J ends lost 0 bases and 2 bases respectively, with 14 bases between them. The DNA for the CDR3 is TGTGCCAGCAGCGTAGGGGTTACGGGAGGAAACACTGAAGCTTTCTTT. Residues: CASSVGVTGGNTEAFF.

This clone was seen only a few times. The chain recombines TRBV4-1 with TRBJ1-5; D may be TRBD1 (6 bases). Trimming shortened V by 1 base and J by 0 bases, and 16 bases separated the two germline ends. The CDR3 runs 18 residues. Germline loops: CDR1 MGHRA, CDR2 YSYEKL. CDR3 nucleotides: TGCGCCAGCAGCCAAGCGGTTGGGGGGGGCTATAGCAATCAGCCCCAGCATTTT. Protein sequence: CASSQAVGGGYSNQPQHF.

The chain uses TRBV5-5 and TRBJ1-2, with D possibly being TRBD1 (5 bases). V gave up 1 base and J gave up 3 bases, with 13 bases separating them. The CDR3 has 15 residues. The germline gives CDR1 SGHKS, CDR2 YYEKEE (reference sequence). The CDR3 here is CASSLLRVSDYGYTF. CDR3 DNA sequence: TGTGCCAGCAGCTTGCTCAGGGTATCGGACTATGGCTACACCTTC.

This chain joins TRBV6-6 and TRBJ1-5; D is unclear. V was pared by 2 bases and J by 3 bases, with 5 bases between. Germline V gene sequence: CDR1 MNHNY, CDR2 SVGAGI (reference sequence). This CDR3 spans 13 amino acids. In DNA, the CDR3 is TGTGCCAGCAGTTACGGAGCCAATCAGCCCCAGCATTTT. Its translation is CASSYGANQPQHF.

The gene calls are TRBV15 and TRBJ1-5; tentatively, D is TRBD1 (5 bases). Germline lookup yields CDR1 LNHNV and CDR2 YYDKDF (reference sequence). The CDR3 has 14 residues. The ends were cut back, 0 bases at V and 3 bases at J, with 6 bases in the middle. CDR3 DNA sequence: TGTGCCACCAGCAGAGACAGGGTCAATCAGCCCCAGCATTTT. Translated: CATSRDRVNQPQHF.

The chain links TRBV4-2 to TRBJ1-2; D is possibly TRBD1 (6 bases). Germline CDR1 LGHNA, CDR2 YNFKEQ. V lost 1 base, J lost 4 bases, and 7 bases lay in between. This CDR3 has 13 residues. The CDR3 sequence is CASSQVDSYGYTF. The CDR3 DNA is TGTGCCAGCAGCCAAGTGGACAGCTATGGCTACACCTTC.

The J gene is TRBJ2-5, the V gene TRBV5-6; no clear D gene. Germline CDR1 and CDR2: SGHDT and YYEEEE. Trimming removed 2 bases at V and 5 bases at J, with 7 bases between. The CDR3 has 12 amino acids. CDR3 loop: CASSFSGETQYF. The CDR3 DNA reads TGTGCCAGCAGCTTTTCCGGTGAGACCCAGTACTTC.

The chain joins TRBV19 to TRBJ2-5, with 7 positions matching TRBD1. Germline V gene lookup returns CDR1 LNHDA and CDR2 SQIVND (reference sequence). There are 15 residues in the CDR3. After removal of 4 bases from V and 5 bases from J, the junction contained 10 bases not matched to a gene. The DNA of the CDR3 is TGTGCCAGTAGTAAAAGGACAGGCGGTGAGGAGACCCAGTACTTC. It codes for CASSKRTGGEETQYF.

The CDR3 DNA reads TGTGCCATCAGTGGTGACCCAGGCATTGAGGGGAACACTGAAGCTTTCTTT. It translates to CAISGDPGIEGNTEAFF. The V call is TRBV10-3, the J call TRBJ1-1, with no clear D. The CDR3 totals 17 residues. CDR1 is ENHRY, CDR2 SYGVKD, per germline. V was cut by 4 bases and J by 1 base, with 19 bases left in between.

This chain uses TRBV6-2 or TRBV6-3 with TRBJ1-2, with 8 bases matching TRBD1. The CDR3 is 12 amino acids. V gave up 6 bases and J gave up 6 bases; unmatched junction bases: 3. Germline values: CDR1 MNHEY, CDR2 SVGEGT. The CDR3 region is CASSQGQDGYTF. DNA of the CDR3: TGTGCCAGCAGCCAGGGACAGGATGGCTACACCTTC.

The chain carries TRBV10-3 and TRBJ1-5; 10 nucleotides align to TRBD1. Germline V gives CDR1 ENHRY, CDR2 SYGVKD. With V trimmed by 6 bases and J by 4 bases, 6 bases remained unmatched. This CDR3 is built from 15 residues. Written as DNA, the CDR3 is TGTGCCATCAGGTCCGGGACAGGGGTTAATCAGCCCCAGCATTTT. It translates to CAIRSGTGVNQPQHF.

The chain uses TRBV10-2 and TRBJ1-1; D is ambiguous. Trimming took 2 bases from V and 4 from J, leaving 11 bases between them. This CDR3 spans 14 amino acids. CDR1 is WSHSY and CDR2 is SAAADI in the germline V gene. CDR3 protein: CASSEAEVGTEAFF. CDR3 coding DNA: TGCGCCAGCAGTGAGGCGGAGGTGGGCACTGAAGCTTTCTTT.

V gene TRBV9 combines with J gene TRBJ2-2; a possible D gene is TRBD2 (6 bases). This CDR3 is 16 amino acids long. The V end was cut by 0 bases, the J end by 1 base, with 10 bases between. The germline gives CDR1 SGDLS, CDR2 YYNGEE. The CDR3 nucleotides are TGTGCCAGCAGCGTAGCTTTGGGGGGGAACACCGGGGAGCTGTTTTTT. As protein: CASSVALGGNTGELFF.

This clone was seen just once. The genes are TRBV5-4 and TRBJ2-7, with unresolved D. Germline assignment: CDR1 SGHNT and CDR2 YYREEE (reference sequence). The ends were cut back, 2 bases at V and 0 bases at J, with 12 bases in the middle. The CDR3 has 15 amino acids. This CDR3 reads CASSLGSGSSYEQYV. DNA for the CDR3: TGTGCCAGCAGCTTAGGTTCGGGTAGCTCCTACGAGCAGTACGTC.